This TCR beta chain appears in the sequencing data of a study of T cell responses to AZD1222 COVID-19 vaccine. Profiled with immunoSEQ multiplex PCR; TCRdb holds only in-frame clones, not every one. The repertoire includes about 160,000 clones, about 91% of them detected once, and approximately 1.1% sits in the top ten. CDR1 is LNHDA, CDR2 SQIVND, per germline (reference sequence). The V gene lost 7 bases and the J gene lost 2 bases, with 14 bases spanning the gap. CDR3 length equals 14 residues. This receptor was identified in an adult who received the AZD1222 COVID-19 vaccine. The sample consisted of peripheral blood, taken 28 days after the second AZD1222 dose. This sequence joins TRBV19 and TRBJ1-1; D remains ambiguous. The CDR3 region has the DNA TGTGCCAGTACCCTGATGAGGGTAAACACTGAAGCTTTCTTT. Translation: CASTLMRVNTEAFF.